A single T cell receptor (beta chain) is shown here with its context. Its antigen remains unidentified. Molecular-barcoded quantitative 5'-RACE produced these TCR beta libraries. In TCRdb, the 5' RACE reads were re-called with MiXCR into one record per CDR3 protein. Among 300,000 to 350,000 distinct CDR3 sequences listed, around 21% were seen once. The CDR3 sequence is 15 residues long. CDR1 and CDR2 from the germline V gene are DFQATT and SNEGSKA (reference sequence). Trimming removed 0 bases from V and 4 bases from J, with 15 bases in between. This entry belongs to a study of CD8 T cells in ankylosing spondylitis. Study outcomes and limitations: Past studies reported some motif variants in reactive arthritis synovial fluid and blood. The study identified a TCR beta motif of about eight highly homologous variants that appeared characteristic of ankylosing spondylitis blood.

The J gene is TRBJ2-5, the V gene TRBV20-1; maybe TRBD2 (6 bases). The source of this sequence is a female donor with ankylosing spondylitis or in good health (not recorded which). Sequencing used blood, either unsorted or a sorted T cell fraction (not recorded which). The CDR3 DNA follows: TGCAGTGCTAGAGATTTTGAGGGAGCGGGAGAGACCCAGTACTTC. This translates into CSARDFEGAGETQYF.